This TCR beta chain was identified during a study of shared T cell receptors in the human thymus. The CDR3 is 13 amino acids. Germline V lookup: CDR1 SGHVT, CDR2 SQSDAQ. Between the trimmed V and J ends, which lost 5 bases and 6 bases, there was a span of 12 bases. Using immunoSEQ multiplex PCR, the repertoire was profiled, and TCRdb retains in-frame clones only, with some absent. The repertoire consists of roughly 710,000 clones, with 80% to 90% occurring once and the leading ten covering about 0.0098%. The sample also formed part of further work on human thymus T cells. This second report adds: Thymus tissue for the work was resected from patients undergoing corrective heart surgery. Among thymic and blood repertoires, usage of V and J genes appeared biased. Related reports documented highly overlapping thymic repertoires among unrelated individuals.

V and J are TRBV7-4 and TRBJ2-3, with a tentative D call TRBD2 (5 bases). The clonotype comes from a girl under three years old with a congenital heart defect. Material: thymocytes. In DNA form, the CDR3 reads TGTGCCAGCAGCGATGACTACGGGGATACGCAGTATTTT. This encodes CASSDDYGDTQYF.